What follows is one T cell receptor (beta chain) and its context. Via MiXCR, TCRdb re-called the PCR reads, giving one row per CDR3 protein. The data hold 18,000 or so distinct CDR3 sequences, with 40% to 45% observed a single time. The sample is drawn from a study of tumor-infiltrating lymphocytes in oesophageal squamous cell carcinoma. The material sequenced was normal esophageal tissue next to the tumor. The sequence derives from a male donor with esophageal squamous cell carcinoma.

The CDR3 here is CASSLGSYEQYF. For the CDR3, the DNA is TGTGCCAGCAGCTTAGGGTCCTACGAGCAGTACTTC. The chain uses TRBV7-2 and TRBJ2-5; D unresolved. The end of the DNA is better explained by TRBJ2-7, so the J call may be wrong. This CDR3 comprises 12 residues. Germline V CDR1 and CDR2: SGHTA, FQGNSA.